This T cell receptor beta chain is from a study of identical twins. Study observations and caveats: Invariant MAIT and iNKT cells may have partly biased zero-insertion analyses.

The CDR3 is 14 residues long. CDR1 MNHEY and CDR2 SMNVEV come from the germline V gene (reference sequence). The ends lost 4 bases at V and 6 bases at J; junction bases unmatched: 6. This clonotype was recorded a few times. Its matching antigen is unknown. Template switching added a universal primer site; cDNA carried unique molecular identifiers. A single record per CDR3 protein comes from TCRdb applying MiXCR to the 5' RACE reads. The profile covers about 220,000 distinct CDR3 sequences, with 7.5% appearing a single time and 1.9% taken by the ten largest. The sample was also linked to a second study, of yellow fever vaccine responses in identical twins. That paper notes: Reports say the vaccine T cell response in twins looked partly convergent and partly personalized.

This chain connects TRBV27 to TRBJ2-7; 10 bases are shared with TRBD1. Sequenced sample: memory (CD45RO+) T cells sorted from blood. The sequence was obtained from a woman between 18 and 30 years old in good health. This chain's CDR3 is CASSWDRGRGEQYF. Here the CDR3 DNA reads TGTGCCAGCAGTTGGGACAGGGGTCGGGGCGAGCAGTACTTC.